These 9 T cell receptor beta chains originate from one sample sequenced in a study of T cell clones after liver transplantation. The data were produced by immunoSEQ multiplex PCR, yet TCRdb's version contains in-frame clones alone and is incomplete. In the table there are approximately 75,000 clones, over 70% of which are singletons. The sample was CD4+ T cells from blood, taken 12 months after liver transplant. These receptor sequences come from a human patient who received a liver transplant. Part of the T cell pool may stem from the graft donor.

This clone is a singleton in its sample. The genes are TRBV19 and TRBJ1-5, with D unclear. Trimming shortened V by 3 bases and J by 1 base, and 7 bases separated the two germline ends. The CDR3 consists of 14 residues. In germline, CDR1 is LNHDA, CDR2 SQIVND (reference sequence). CDR3 DNA sequence: TGTGCCAGTAGTATCGCAGCCAGCAATCAGCCCCAGCATTTT. This codes for CASSIAASNQPQHF.

The rearrangement links TRBV5-1 to TRBJ2-7; a possible D gene is TRBD2 (6 bases). CDR1 is SGHRS and CDR2 is YFSETQ in the germline V gene. The CDR3 is made up of 15 amino acids. Trimming cost V 3 bases and J 0 bases, with 13 bases left between them. The CDR3 here is CASSSTGDPSYEQYF. The CDR3 nucleotides are TGCGCCAGCAGCTCAACGGGAGACCCCTCCTACGAGCAGTACTTC.

The chain employs TRBV9 and TRBJ1-3; D is perhaps TRBD1 (5 bases). The germline V and J ends were trimmed by 5 bases and 0 bases, with 12 bases remaining between them. This CDR3 is 15 amino acids long. CDR1 and CDR2 from the germline V gene are SGDLS and YYNGEE. The DNA of the CDR3 is TGTGCCAGCAGTCGGGACGGTGTCTCTGGAAACACCATATATTTT. Its protein is CASSRDGVSGNTIYF.

This chain connects TRBV5-4 to TRBJ2-4; 7 positions agree with TRBD2. CDR1 is SGHNT, CDR2 YYREEE, per germline (reference sequence). Trimming removed 4 bases from V and 0 bases from J; junction bases left unmatched: 7. This CDR3 spans 16 amino acids. Written as DNA, the CDR3 is TGTGCCAGCAGCCCCGGACTAGATCAAGCCAAAAACATTCAGTACTTC. Amino acid sequence: CASSPGLDQAKNIQYF.

CDR3 nucleotides: TGTGCCAGCAGCGTAACTAGCGGGGAGGCTAGCACAGATACGCAGTATTTT. Amino acids: CASSVTSGEASTDTQYF. The chain uses TRBV9 and TRBJ2-3, with TRBD2 identical over 10 bases. From germline, CDR1 is SGDLS and CDR2 YYNGEE. The junction had 5 bases not matched to a gene; V was cut back by 1 base and J by 0 bases. The CDR3 has 17 amino acids.

This clone occurred a few times. The chain employs TRBV30 and TRBJ1-1; TRBD1 might be the D (6 bases). With 2 bases removed from V and 4 bases from J, the gap between germline ends came to 11 bases. CDR1 is GTSNPN, CDR2 SVGIG, per germline (reference sequence). This CDR3 is built from 13 residues. The DNA for the CDR3 is TGTGCCTGGAGTCCGCAGGGGTCCACTGAAGCTTTCTTT. Protein: CAWSPQGSTEAFF. The full variable domain, completed using reference TRBV30 and TRBJ1-1, is SQTIHQWPATLVQPVGSPLSLECTVEGTSNPNLYWYRQAAGRGLQLLFYSVGIGQISSEVPQNLSASRPQDRQFILSSKKLLLSDSGFYLCAWSPQGSTEAFFGQGTRLTVV.

The rearrangement links TRBV6-5 to TRBJ1-5; 7 bases align to TRBD1. Germline V gives CDR1 MNHEY, CDR2 SVGAGI. The CDR3 loop spans 12 amino acids. The V gene end was trimmed by 10 bases and the J gene end by 4 bases; junction bases not matched to a gene: 4. The CDR3 is CATSTGNQPQHF. In DNA form, the CDR3 reads TGTGCCACCTCGACAGGGAATCAGCCCCAGCATTTT.

The V gene is TRBV28, the J gene TRBJ2-1; D is unresolved. Germline values: CDR1 MDHEN, CDR2 SYDVKM. The CDR3 is made up of 13 amino acids. V lost 6 bases to trimming and J lost 2 bases, with 8 bases between them. CDR3 DNA sequence: TGTGCCAGCAGCCCCCCACCCTACAATGAGCAGTTCTTC. Amino acid sequence: CASSPPPYNEQFF.

This chain connects TRBV5-4 to TRBJ1-2; no reliable D call. Germline CDR1 is SGHNT and CDR2 is YYREEE (reference sequence). The CDR3 is 15 amino acids. V was clipped by 3 bases and J by 4 bases, with 16 bases between them. CDR3 coding DNA: TGTGCCAGCAGCTCCAAAGGGAGCTGGGTCTATGGCTACACCTTC. As protein: CASSSKGSWVYGYTF.